This T cell receptor beta chain was captured in a study of cytomegalovirus exposure and HLA in healthy donors. With regard to this clone: Antigen specificity is unknown.

Study findings and constraints: Highest at DRB1 and lowest at HLA-C, TCR association rates differed among HLA loci in a later analysis. Serostatus for CMV was the only available immune exposure information.

CDR1 is LNHDA and CDR2 is SQIVND in the germline V gene (reference sequence). This CDR3 is built from 13 residues. V lost 3 bases and J lost 5, with 5 bases in between. The PCR used 60 Vbeta and 13 Jbeta primers. Only in-frame clones appear in the TCRdb table, and some are missing; sequencing was by immunoSEQ multiplex PCR. Here the sample spans some 67,000 clones, approximately 78% being singletons. The chain has TRBV19 and TRBJ1-6, with a weak D call TRBD1 (5 bases). This clonotype originated in a young woman in good health and CMV-seronegative. Sequencing was performed on PBMCs. CDR3 sequence: CASSMTDNSPLHF. The CDR3 bases are TGTGCCAGTAGTATGACAGATAATTCACCCCTCCACTTT. The full variable domain, completed using reference TRBV19 and TRBJ1-6, is DGGITQSPKYLFRKEGQNVTLSCEQNLNHDAMYWYRQDPGQGLRLIYYSQIVNDFQKGDIAEGYSVSREKKESFPLTVTSAQKNPTAFYLCASSMTDNSPLHFGNGTRLTVT.